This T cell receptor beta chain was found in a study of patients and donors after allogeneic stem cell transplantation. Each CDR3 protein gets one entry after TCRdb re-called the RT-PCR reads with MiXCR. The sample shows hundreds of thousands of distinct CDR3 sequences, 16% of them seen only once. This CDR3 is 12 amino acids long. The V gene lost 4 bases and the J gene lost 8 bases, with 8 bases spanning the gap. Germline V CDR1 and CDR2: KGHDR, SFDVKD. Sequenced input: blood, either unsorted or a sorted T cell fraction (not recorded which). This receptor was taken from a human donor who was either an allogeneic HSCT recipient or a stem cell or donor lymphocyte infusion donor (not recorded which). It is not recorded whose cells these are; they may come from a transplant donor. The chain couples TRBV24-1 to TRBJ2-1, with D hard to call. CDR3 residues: CATSDRMYEQFF. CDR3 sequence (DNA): TGTGCCACCAGTGACCGAATGTATGAGCAGTTCTTC.